Following are 25 T cell receptor beta chains from one sample sequenced in a study of early T cells in non-severe SARS-CoV-2 infection. In TCRdb, the 5' RACE reads were re-called with MiXCR into one record per CDR3 protein. The sample carries approximately 29,000 distinct CDR3 sequences, around 6% recorded once. Here the sequenced sample was whole blood, taken at baseline. All receptors come from an adult who was a healthcare worker with PCR-confirmed SARS-CoV-2 infection or an uninfected control (not recorded which).

This clonotype was recorded at least ten times. The V call is TRBV30, the J call TRBJ1-1, with no clear D. This CDR3 has 12 residues. The germline V gene has CDR1 GTSNPN and CDR2 SVGIG (reference sequence). Deletions cut 2 bases from V and 3 bases from J, with 7 bases between. CDR3 nucleotides: TGTGCCTGGAGTCGTTGGGACACTGAAGCTTTCTTT. Amino acid sequence: CAWSRWDTEAFF. The full variable domain, completed using reference TRBV30 and TRBJ1-1, is SQTIHQWPATLVQPVGSPLSLECTVEGTSNPNLYWYRQAAGRGLQLLFYSVGIGQISSEVPQNLSASRPQDRQFILSSKKLLLSDSGFYLCAWSRWDTEAFFGQGTRLTVV.

This chain connects TRBV20-1 to TRBJ2-5; 7 nucleotides align to TRBD2. The germline V gene encodes CDR1 DFQATT and CDR2 SNEGSKA (reference sequence). This CDR3 spans 15 amino acids. The V and J ends lost 3 bases and 7 bases, in that order; junction bases with no gene match: 14. CDR3 sequence (DNA): TGCAGTGCTAGCGAACAAACTAGCGTCGCCTCGACCCAGTACTTC. Translating it yields CSASEQTSVASTQYF.

The sample holds many counts of this clonotype. One end of the junction varies from germline; a read error may be responsible. The V call is TRBV20-1, the J call TRBJ1-4; a possible D gene is TRBD1 (5 bases). The germline CDR1 and CDR2 sequences are DFQATT and SNEGSKA (reference sequence). This CDR3 comprises 12 residues. CDR3 amino acids: CSARFIAELQVF. CDR3 nucleotides: TGCAGTGCTAGGTTTATAGCAGAATTACAGGTTTTT.

This clonotype occurred many times. This chain uses TRBV18 with TRBJ2-1; TRBD2 aligns across 15 bases. In germline, CDR1 is KGHSH, CDR2 LQKENI. The CDR3 extends over 16 amino acids. Trimming removed 5 bases from V and 6 bases from J; junction bases left unmatched: 5. In DNA form, the CDR3 reads TGTGCCAGCTCAGCCCCGGGACTAGCGGGAGGCAATGAGCAGTTCTTC. The encoded protein is CASSAPGLAGGNEQFF.

There are many counts of this clonotype. The genes are TRBV20-1 and TRBJ2-1; D might be TRBD2 (5 bases). V was shortened by 1 base and J by 2 bases, with 15 bases between the two germline ends. This CDR3 is 16 amino acids long. Looked up from germline, CDR1 is DFQATT and CDR2 is SNEGSKA (reference sequence). CDR3: CSARARGLHAYNEQFF. The CDR3 DNA sequence: TGCAGTGCTAGAGCCCGAGGACTCCATGCCTACAATGAGCAGTTCTTC.

This clonotype was counted ten times or more. The chain links TRBV21-1 to TRBJ2-7; the table's D call, TRBD1, has no DNA check behind it. TRBV21-1 corresponds to a pseudogene. The CDR3 loop spans 16 amino acids. The CDR3 is CASSKTPGQGGYEQYF. CDR3 nucleotide sequence: TGTGCCAGCAGCAAAACCCCGGGACAGGGGGGTTACGAGCAGTACTTC.

This clonotype was seen at least ten times. CDR3 DNA sequence: TGTGCCAGCAGCAGTGAAGAGGACTACTTCTCGAGCTCCTACGAGCAGTACTTC. It translates to CASSSEEDYFSSSYEQYF. The rearrangement joins TRBV7-9 to TRBJ2-7; perhaps TRBD2 as D (6 bases). Between the trimmed V and J ends, which lost 5 bases and 0 bases, there was a span of 23 bases. CDR1 and CDR2 from the germline V gene are SEHNR and FQNEAQ (reference sequence). The CDR3 is 18 amino acids.

This clonotype has ten or more counts. The chain employs TRBV27 and TRBJ2-1; D possibly corresponds to TRBD1 (6 bases). The CDR3 has 14 residues. The V gene lost 3 bases and the J gene lost 6 bases, with 12 bases spanning the gap. Per germline, CDR1 MNHEY and CDR2 SMNVEV (reference sequence). Written as DNA, the CDR3 is TGTGCCAGCAGTTTCCGCAGGGGTGGCAATGAGCAGTTCTTC. Its translation is CASSFRRGGNEQFF.

Ten or more counts support this clonotype. J is TRBJ1-1 and V is TRBV3-1; a weak D match, TRBD1 (6 bases). Germline CDR1 LGHDT, CDR2 YNNKEL (reference sequence). V was trimmed by 5 bases and J by 4 bases, leaving 17 bases between them. This CDR3 has 15 amino acids. CDR3 nucleotides: TGTGCCAGCAGCTGGGGGCGGGGAGATGGCACTGAAGCTTTCTTT. Residues: CASSWGRGDGTEAFF.

At least ten counts were recorded for this clonotype. The gene calls are TRBV29-1 and TRBJ2-7; D is tentatively TRBD1 or TRBD2 (7 bases each). CDR1 and CDR2 (germline): SQVTM, ANQGSEA. Trimming pared 6 bases from V and 7 bases from J, leaving 16 bases between. The CDR3 sequence is 12 residues long. CDR3: CSVQGGSEEQYF. In DNA, the CDR3 is TGCAGCGTCCAGGGGGGGAGTGAGGAGCAGTACTTC.

The J gene is TRBJ2-5, the V gene TRBV7-2; D might be TRBD2 (5 bases). The CDR3 is 15 residues long. Germline V gene data show CDR1 as SGHTA and CDR2 as FQGNSA. Trimming cost V 5 bases and J 4 bases, with 17 bases left between them. CDR3 coding DNA: TGTGCCAGCAGCCCGGGGAGAGGAGGTGGAGAGACCCAGTACTTC. Translated: CASSPGRGGGETQYF.

The chain couples TRBV18 to TRBJ2-1; D may correspond to TRBD1 or TRBD2 (6 bases each). This CDR3 contains 16 residues. The germline V gene has CDR1 KGHSH and CDR2 LQKENI. V lost 0 bases and J 9 bases, leaving 18 bases between the germline ends. In DNA, the CDR3 is TGTGCCAGCTCACCACCGGGGGCGGGGTTGGTGAGTGAGCAGTTCTTC. Translation gives CASSPPGAGLVSEQFF.

This clonotype was counted at least ten times. The chain joins TRBV6-6 to TRBJ1-5, with 9 bases that match TRBD1. The CDR3 has 14 amino acids. Germline assignment: CDR1 MNHNY and CDR2 SVGAGI (reference sequence). Trimming cost V 6 bases and J 3 bases; bases outside gene matches: 3. As DNA, the CDR3 is TGTGCCAGCAGGGGACAGGGCCCCAATCAGCCCCAGCATTTT. The encoded protein is CASRGQGPNQPQHF.

This clonotype has just a few counts. This chain uses TRBV28 with TRBJ2-5; D unresolved. CDR3 length: 13 residues. Germline assignment: CDR1 MDHEN and CDR2 SYDVKM. V lost 5 bases, J lost 6 bases, and 13 bases lay in between. The CDR3 DNA reads TGTGCCAGCAGTCTCCGGGCTAGACAGACCCAGTACTTC. Amino acid sequence: CASSLRARQTQYF. Drawing the rest from reference TRBV28 and TRBJ2-5, the complete variable domain is DVKVTQSSRYLVKRTGEKVFLECVQDMDHENMFWYRQDPGLGLRLIYFSYDVKMKEKGDIPEGYSVSREKKERFSLILESASTNQTSMYLCASSLRARQTQYFGPGTRLLVL.

This clonotype was found many times. J is TRBJ2-3 and V is TRBV29-1; the D call may be TRBD1 or TRBD2 (6 bases each). The CDR3 is 16 amino acids. Germline CDR1 reads SQVTM; CDR2 reads ANQGSEA. Trimming cost V 8 bases and J 1 base, with 22 bases left between them. CDR3 DNA sequence: TGCAGCTCATCGGGGGCCCAACCTCTAGGCACAGATACGCAGTATTTT. It yields the protein CSSSGAQPLGTDTQYF.

This clonotype was detected ten times or more. V is TRBV7-8 and J is TRBJ1-5; possible D gene TRBD1, 6 bases. CDR1 and CDR2 from the germline V gene are SGHVS and FQNEAQ. The CDR3 has 16 residues. Trimming shortened V by 4 bases and J by 4 bases, and 17 bases separated the two germline ends. CDR3: CASSSRERGLNQPQHF. DNA of the CDR3: TGTGCCAGCAGCTCCCGTGAACGGGGGCTAAATCAGCCCCAGCATTTT.

Remarks on this clonotype: Germline is not matched at one junction end, which may reflect a read error. The chain combines TRBV12-3 or TRBV12-4 with TRBJ2-7, with D uncertain. The CDR3 is 12 amino acids. This CDR3 is CASSPNSHEQYF. CDR3 nucleotides: TGTGCCAGCAGTCCCAACTCCCACGAGCAGTACTTC.

Ten or more counts support this clonotype. The genes are TRBV7-9 and TRBJ1-5; D is unresolved. The V end lost 6 bases, the J end lost 3 bases, and 6 bases lay between the germline ends. The CDR3 covers 12 residues. Germline V gene data show CDR1 as SEHNR and CDR2 as FQNEAQ (reference sequence). CDR3 sequence (DNA): TGTGCCAGCAGAGACAACAATCAGCCCCAGCATTTT. Its protein product is CASRDNNQPQHF.

This clonotype was seen a handful of times. The chain joins TRBV7-2 to TRBJ2-1, with D unclear. V was cut by 7 bases and J by 6 bases, with 10 bases left in between. CDR3 size: 12 residues. Germline CDR1 is SGHTA and CDR2 is FQGNSA. CDR3 sequence: CASTVQRNEQFF. The CDR3 nucleotides read TGTGCCAGCACCGTGCAGCGCAATGAGCAGTTCTTC.

The sample holds many counts of this clonotype. The chain carries TRBV28 and TRBJ2-3, with TRBD2 matching 8 bases. There are 16 residues in the CDR3. Germline V gene data show CDR1 as MDHEN and CDR2 as SYDVKM. Unmatched junction bases numbered 14, after V lost 7 bases and J lost 5 bases. CDR3 sequence reads: CASNFLLAGGVDTQYF. The CDR3 DNA is TGTGCCAGCAATTTCCTCCTAGCGGGTGGGGTAGATACGCAGTATTTT.

This clonotype occurred a few times. The chain combines TRBV15 with TRBJ2-6; TRBD1 might be the D (6 bases). CDR1 is LNHNV, CDR2 YYDKDF, per germline (reference sequence). The CDR3 is made up of 16 amino acids. The V and J ends lost 3 bases and 0 bases respectively, with 9 bases between them. The CDR3 DNA follows: TGTGCCACCAGCAGGGGACAAGTCTCTGGGGCCAACGTCCTGACTTTC. It codes for CATSRGQVSGANVLTF.

Notes on this clonotype: A much larger clone differs from this one at a single base, so this may be a read error. The conserved closing phenylalanine or tryptophan is absent in this CDR3, likely reflecting a read error. V and J are TRBV6-5 and TRBJ1-2; possible D gene TRBD1, 6 bases. The germline V gene has CDR1 MNHEY and CDR2 SVGAGI. Trimming took 8 bases from V and 2 from J, leaving 18 bases between them. The CDR3 sequence is 15 residues long. CDR3 in DNA: TGTGCCAGCGGAGGTGCGGGGGCGGCCAACTATGGCTACACCTTA. Protein product: CASGGAGAANYGYTL.

This clonotype was recorded at least ten times. This chain connects TRBV2 to TRBJ2-3, with TRBD1 matching over 9 bases. The CDR3 is made up of 16 amino acids. Germline lookup yields CDR1 SNHLY and CDR2 FYNNEI. The junction had 6 bases not matched to a gene; V was cut back by 2 bases and J by 3 bases. The chain's CDR3 is CASSEQGQGGTDTQYF. The CDR3 DNA is TGTGCCAGCAGTGAACAGGGACAGGGAGGGACAGATACGCAGTATTTT.

This clonotype was seen repeatedly, ten times or more. This chain links TRBV6-5 with TRBJ1-2; D gene ambiguous. V shed 7 bases and J shed 8 bases, with 17 bases lying between them. The length of the CDR3 is 13 residues. Germline V lookup: CDR1 MNHEY, CDR2 SVGAGI. CDR3 region: CASTGQRFQGYTF. The DNA of the CDR3 is TGTGCCAGCACCGGTCAGAGATTTCAAGGCTACACCTTC.

CDR3 DNA: TGTGCCAGCAGCCAAGATTGGACCGACTACGAGCAGTACTTC. Its protein is CASSQDWTDYEQYF. V is TRBV3-1 and J is TRBJ2-7; D is unclear. The CDR3 totals 14 residues. The V gene's germline CDR1 is LGHDT and CDR2 YNNKEL (reference sequence). The V and J ends lost 0 bases and 3 bases respectively, with 9 bases between them.